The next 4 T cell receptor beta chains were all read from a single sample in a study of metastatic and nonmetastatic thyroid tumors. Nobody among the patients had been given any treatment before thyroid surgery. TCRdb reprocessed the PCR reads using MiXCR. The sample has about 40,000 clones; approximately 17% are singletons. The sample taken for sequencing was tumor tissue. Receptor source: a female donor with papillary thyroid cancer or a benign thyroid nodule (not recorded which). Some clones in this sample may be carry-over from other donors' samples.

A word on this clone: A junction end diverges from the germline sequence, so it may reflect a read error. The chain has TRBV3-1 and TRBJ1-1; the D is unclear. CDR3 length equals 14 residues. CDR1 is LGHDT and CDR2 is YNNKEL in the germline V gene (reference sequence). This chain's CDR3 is CASSQFSVNTEAFF. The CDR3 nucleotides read TGTGCCAGCAGCCAATTTAGCGTGAATACTGAAGCTTTCTTT.

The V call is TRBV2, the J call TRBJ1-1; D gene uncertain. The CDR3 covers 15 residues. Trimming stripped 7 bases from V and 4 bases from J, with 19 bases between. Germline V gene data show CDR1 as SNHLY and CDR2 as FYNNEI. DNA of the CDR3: TGTGCCAGCAATAGAGTAGGTTCGTGGGCCACTGAAGCTTTCTTT. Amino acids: CASNRVGSWATEAFF.

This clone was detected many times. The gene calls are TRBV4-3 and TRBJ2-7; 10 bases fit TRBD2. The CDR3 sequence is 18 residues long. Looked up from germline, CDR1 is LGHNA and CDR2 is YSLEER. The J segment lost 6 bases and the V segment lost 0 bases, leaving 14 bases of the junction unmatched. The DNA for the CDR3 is TGCGCCAGCAGCCAAGAATTGGTAGCGGGGGGATCCGTCGGCGAGCAGTACTTC. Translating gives CASSQELVAGGSVGEQYF.

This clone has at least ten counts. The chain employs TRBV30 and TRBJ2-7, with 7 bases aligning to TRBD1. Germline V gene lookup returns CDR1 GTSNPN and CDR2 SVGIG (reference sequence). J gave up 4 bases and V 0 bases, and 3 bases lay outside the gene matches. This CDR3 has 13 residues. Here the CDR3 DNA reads TGTGCCTGGAGTGTAGACAGGGTGTACGAGCAGTACTTC. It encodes CAWSVDRVYEQYF. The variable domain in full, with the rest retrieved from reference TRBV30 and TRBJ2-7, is SQTIHQWPATLVQPVGSPLSLECTVEGTSNPNLYWYRQAAGRGLQLLFYSVGIGQISSEVPQNLSASRPQDRQFILSSKKLLLSDSGFYLCAWSVDRVYEQYFGPGTRLTVT.